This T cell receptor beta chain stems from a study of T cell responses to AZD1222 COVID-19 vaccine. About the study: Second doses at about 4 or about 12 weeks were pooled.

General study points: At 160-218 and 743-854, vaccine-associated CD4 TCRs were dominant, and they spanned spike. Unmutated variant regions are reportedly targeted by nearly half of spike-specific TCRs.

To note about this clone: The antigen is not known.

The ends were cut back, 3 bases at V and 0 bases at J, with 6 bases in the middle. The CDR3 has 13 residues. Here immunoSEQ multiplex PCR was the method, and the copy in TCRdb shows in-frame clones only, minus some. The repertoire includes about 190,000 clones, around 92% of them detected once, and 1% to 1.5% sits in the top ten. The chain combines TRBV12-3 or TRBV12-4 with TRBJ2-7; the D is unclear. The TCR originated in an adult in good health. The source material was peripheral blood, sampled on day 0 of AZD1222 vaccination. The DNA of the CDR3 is TGTGCCAGCAGTTTGAGCCCCTCCTACGAGCAGTACTTC. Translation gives CASSLSPSYEQYF.